Listed below are T cell receptor beta chains from one sample, sequenced in a study of blood T cell repertoires in COVID-19. Data came from immunoSEQ multiplex PCR; TCRdb stores just in-frame clones and leaves some out. The sample carries approximately 260,000 clones, approximately 85% recorded once. The sample comprised peripheral blood. These receptors were collected from a woman in her seventies with acute or convalescent COVID-19. Each CDR3 is given with its conserved first and last residue. The order of the fields is CDR3 length, clone size, D gene, J gene, V gene, CDR3 protein, CDR3 DNA. D genes are given only for firm matches. Only part of the rows carry a size: once, few, many, or a class if the clone is expanded.

>14|-|TRBD2|TRBJ2-3|TRBV19
CASRPAGGTDTQYF
TGTGCCAGTAGACCAGCGGGGGGGACGGATACGCAGTATTTT
>16|-|TRBD2|TRBJ2-5|TRBV4-1
CASSLTATGGAETQYF
TGCGCCAGCAGTCTGACCGCCACGGGGGGGGCGGAGACCCAGTACTTC
>14|-|TRBD1|TRBJ1-1|TRBV19
CASSHRGRGTEAFF
TGTGCCAGTAGCCACAGGGGGCGCGGAACTGAAGCTTTCTTT
>14|once|TRBD2|TRBJ2-1|TRBV19
CAVLADTYYNEQFF
TGTGCCGTACTAGCGGATACTTACTACAATGAGCAGTTCTTC
>15|-|TRBD1|TRBJ1-2|TRBV29-1
CSVGKPGQGDYGYTF
TGCAGCGTCGGAAAACCCGGACAGGGAGACTATGGCTACACCTTC
>16|-|-|TRBJ1-1|TRBV27
CASSFSVNRMNTEAFF
TGTGCCAGCAGTTTTTCGGTAAACAGGATGAACACTGAAGCTTTCTTT
>13|-|TRBD1|TRBJ1-1|TRBV6-5
CASRPETGRRAFF
TGTGCCAGCAGACCGGAGACAGGGAGGAGAGCTTTCTTT
>18|-|TRBD1|TRBJ2-6|TRBV7-6
CASKGAALEPGGANVLTF
TGTGCCAGCAAGGGGGCCGCGTTGGAGCCTGGTGGGGCCAACGTCCTGACTTTC
>12|-|-|TRBJ2-5|TRBV6-5
CASGSEGETQYF
TGTGCCAGCGGGTCGGAGGGTGAGACCCAGTACTTC
>16|-|-|TRBJ1-4|TRBV9
CASSVALREGDEKLFF
TGTGCCAGCAGCGTCGCCCTCCGGGAGGGTGATGAAAAACTGTTTTTT
>12|-|-|TRBJ2-7|TRBV24-1
CATSDFEGEQYF
TGTGCCACCAGTGATTTCGAGGGCGAGCAGTACTTC
>16|-|-|TRBJ1-3|TRBV19
CASSTVIGEAGNTIYF
TGTGCCAGTAGTACCGTGATCGGGGAGGCTGGAAACACCATATATTTT
>13|-|-|TRBJ2-2|TRBV5-1
CASSPAATGELFF
TGCGCCAGCAGCCCCGCCGCGACCGGGGAGCTGTTTTTT
>14|once|TRBD1|TRBJ1-5|TRBV6-5
CASSSDRDRQPQHF
TGTGCCAGCAGCTCCGACAGGGATAGACAGCCCCAGCATTTT
>14|-|-|TRBJ1-2|TRBV19
CATEHRASGYGYTF
TGTGCCACCGAACACAGGGCTTCCGGCTATGGCTACACCTTC
>13|-|-|TRBJ2-7|TRBV2
CASSGHTDYEQYF
TGTGCCAGCAGTGGACATACTGACTACGAGCAGTACTTC
>14|-|TRBD1|TRBJ2-7|TRBV6-6
CASSSLTTGDEQYF
TGTGCCAGCAGTTCCCTAACGACAGGGGACGAGCAGTACTTC
>14|few|-|TRBJ2-7|TRBV5-1
CASSLEGSSYEQYF
TGCGCCAGCAGCTTAGAGGGTAGCTCCTACGAGCAGTACTTC
>12|-|-|TRBJ1-2|TRBV19
CASGRANYGYTF
TGTGCCAGTGGCAGGGCAAACTATGGCTACACCTTC
>19|-|TRBD2|TRBJ2-3|TRBV3-1/TRBV3-2
CASSPRGPAGRFGTDTQYF
TGTGCCAGCAGCCCAAGAGGGCCAGCGGGGAGGTTTGGCACAGATACGCAGTATTTT
>11|-|-|TRBJ1-1|TRBV29-1
CSVEENLEAFF
TGCAGCGTGGAGGAGAATCTGGAAGCTTTCTTT
>15|-|TRBD2|TRBJ2-3|TRBV19
CASKKRGGVTDTQYF
TGTGCCAGTAAAAAGCGGGGGGGAGTCACAGATACGCAGTATTTT
>15|-|TRBD1|TRBJ1-2|TRBV19
CASSMGRTGASGYTF
TGTGCCAGTAGTATGGGGAGGACAGGGGCAAGCGGCTACACCTTC
>15|-|TRBD1|TRBJ1-6|TRBV6-5
CASSYGGQGASPLHF
TGTGCCAGCAGTTACGGGGGACAGGGAGCCTCACCCCTCCACTTT
>16|-|-|TRBJ2-2|TRBV7-8
CASSLLTAKNTGELFF
TGTGCCAGCAGCTTACTGACAGCGAAAAACACCGGGGAGCTGTTTTTT
>14|few|TRBD1|TRBJ1-6|TRBV18
CASSPDRVASPLHF
TGTGCCAGCTCCCCCGACAGGGTCGCATCACCCCTCCACTTT
>14|-|-|TRBJ1-1|TRBV5-1
CASSLPGKNTEAFF
TGCGCCAGCAGCTTACCGGGGAAGAACACTGAAGCTTTCTTT
>15|-|TRBD1|TRBJ2-2|TRBV7-3
CASSHRTGSTGELFF
TGTGCCAGCAGCCACCGGACAGGGAGCACCGGGGAGCTGTTTTTT
>15|-|-|TRBJ1-1|TRBV18
CASSPGQVANTEAFF
TGTGCCAGCTCACCAGGACAAGTCGCGAACACTGAAGCTTTCTTT
>13|-|TRBD1|TRBJ2-7|TRBV18
CASSLGTDYEQYF
TGTGCCAGCTCACTTGGGACAGACTACGAGCAGTACTTC